The 27 T cell receptor beta chains in this list originate from one sample, sequenced in a study of OX40 agonist ivuxolimab in advanced cancers. Produced via immunoSEQ multiplex PCR; TCRdb's table is partial and in-frame only. Of around 26,000 clones detected, around 90% appear once; the ten largest clones hold 15% to 20%. The starting material was CD4+ or CD8+ T cells sorted from blood, obtained in a trial of the OX40 agonist ivuxolimab. These receptor sequences come from an adult with an advanced solid tumor such as melanoma, head and neck, liver or kidney cancer.

J is TRBJ1-6 and V is TRBV11-2; TRBD1 matches 7 bases. The CDR3 is made up of 16 amino acids. Looked up from germline, CDR1 is SGHAT and CDR2 is FQNNGV. Trimming removed 5 bases from V and 4 bases from J; junction bases left unmatched: 8. This CDR3 reads CASSLARQGYNSPLHF. The CDR3 DNA reads TGTGCCAGCAGCCTCGCGCGACAGGGTTATAATTCACCCCTCCACTTT.

The chain employs TRBV18 and TRBJ2-7, with TRBD2 identical over 7 bases. V shed 6 bases, J shed 3 bases, and the junction held 5 bases outside the gene matches. Per germline, CDR1 KGHSH and CDR2 LQKENI. This CDR3 is 13 amino acids long. CDR3 in amino acids: CASSPGTNYEQYF. DNA of the CDR3: TGTGCCAGCTCTCCCGGGACTAACTACGAGCAGTACTTC.

The V and J genes are TRBV15 and TRBJ2-2; 12 bases line up with TRBD2. With 0 bases clipped from V and 4 bases from J, the junction kept 3 bases outside the gene matches. This CDR3 region has 17 residues. CDR1 and CDR2 (germline): LNHNV, YYDKDF (reference sequence). The CDR3 protein is CATSRDGLAGFTGELFF. The DNA of the CDR3 is TGTGCCACCAGCAGAGATGGACTAGCGGGATTCACCGGGGAGCTGTTTTTT.

The chain carries TRBV4-1 and TRBJ2-1; D gene ambiguous. In germline, CDR1 is MGHRA, CDR2 YSYEKL. The CDR3 runs to 13 residues. Trimming removed 0 bases from V and 7 bases from J, with 7 bases in between. This CDR3 reads CASSQDLANEQFF. CDR3 nucleotides: TGCGCCAGCAGCCAAGATCTCGCGAATGAGCAGTTCTTC.

This clone has only a few counts. The rearrangement joins TRBV5-1 to TRBJ1-4; 8 nucleotides line up with TRBD1. V dropped 5 bases and J dropped 8; count of bases not matched to a gene: 11. CDR3 length: 15 amino acids. Germline V CDR1 and CDR2: SGHRS, YFSETQ. The CDR3 DNA reads as TGCGCCAGCAGTATCGCAGGGGGCTTACGGGAAAAACTGTTTTTT. Translating gives CASSIAGGLREKLFF.

This chain joins TRBV15 and TRBJ2-7; D may be TRBD1 (8 bases). From germline, CDR1 is LNHNV and CDR2 YYDKDF (reference sequence). The CDR3 is made up of 13 amino acids. Deletions cut 6 bases from V and 6 bases from J, with 15 bases between. The CDR3 sequence: CATSPDREGEQYF. CDR3 DNA: TGTGCCACCAGTCCGGACAGGGAGGGCGAGCAGTACTTC.

The chain joins TRBV19 to TRBJ1-3; D is uncertain. Germline assignment: CDR1 LNHDA and CDR2 SQIVND (reference sequence). The ends were cut back, 5 bases at V and 0 bases at J, with 11 bases in the middle. This CDR3 has 15 amino acids. The CDR3 DNA reads TGTGCCAGTAGTTACTTTGTGGACTCTGGAAACACCATATATTTT. Protein: CASSYFVDSGNTIYF.

The J gene is TRBJ1-5, the V gene TRBV7-9; unclear D gene. Trimming removed 5 bases at V and 0 bases at J, with 5 bases between. The V gene's germline CDR1 is SEHNR and CDR2 FQNEAQ (reference sequence). The CDR3 sequence is 13 residues long. The CDR3 region has the DNA TGTGCCAGCAGCAAGAGTAGCAATCAGCCCCAGCATTTT. Amino acid sequence: CASSKSSNQPQHF.

The chain couples TRBV7-2 to TRBJ2-3; 8 nucleotides line up with TRBD2. The CDR3 runs 11 residues. The germline V gene encodes CDR1 SGHTA and CDR2 FQGNSA. Losses at the gene ends were 6 bases for V and 12 bases for J; bases not matched to a gene: 5. In DNA form, the CDR3 reads TGTGCCAGCAGAGAACTAGCGGTACAGTATTTT. Translation: CASRELAVQYF.

The chain carries TRBV7-9 and TRBJ2-2; no reliable D call. The CDR3 is 12 residues long. Trimming stripped 3 bases from V and 6 bases from J, with 5 bases between. Germline V CDR1 and CDR2: SEHNR, FQNEAQ (reference sequence). The CDR3 sequence is CASSLISGELFF. The CDR3 DNA reads TGTGCCAGCAGCTTGATTTCCGGGGAGCTGTTTTTT.

This chain connects TRBV10-1 to TRBJ2-3; 11 bases are shared with TRBD2. The CDR3 runs 16 residues. Per germline, CDR1 WNHNN and CDR2 SYGVQD (reference sequence). V dropped 3 bases and J dropped 1; count of bases not matched to a gene: 3. This CDR3 is CASSDTSGSGTDTQYF. The CDR3 nucleotides are TGCGCCAGCAGTGACACTAGCGGGAGTGGCACAGATACGCAGTATTTT.

The count of this clone is one. This chain joins TRBV7-8 and TRBJ1-2; no firm D call. Germline CDR1 reads SGHVS; CDR2 reads FQNEAQ. The CDR3 is 15 amino acids. V lost 2 bases and J lost 3, with 13 bases in between. The CDR3 DNA is TGTGCCAGCAGCTTAAACGCAGGAGCTTACTATGGCTACACCTTC. Amino acid sequence: CASSLNAGAYYGYTF. Supplemented by reference TRBV7-8 and TRBJ1-2, the full variable domain reads GAGVSQSPRYKVAKRGQDVALRCDPISGHVSLFWYQQALGQGPEFLTYFQNEAQLDKSGLPSDRFFAERPEGSVSTLKIQRTQQEDSAVYLCASSLNAGAYYGYTFGSGTRLTVV.

The DNA of the CDR3 is TGTGCCAGCAGTTCAGGGGTTGGCAATCAGCCCCAGCATTTT. Residues: CASSSGVGNQPQHF. This chain links TRBV28 with TRBJ1-5, with a tentative D call TRBD1 (6 bases). Germline-derived CDR1 and CDR2 are MDHEN and SYDVKM. The CDR3 totals 14 residues. V was shortened by 4 bases and J by 2 bases, with 9 bases between the two germline ends.

The V gene is TRBV7-9, the J gene TRBJ2-1; 7 bases line up with TRBD2. The CDR3 loop spans 14 amino acids. Germline loops: CDR1 SEHNR, CDR2 FQNEAQ (reference sequence). V lost 0 bases to trimming and J lost 8 bases; unmatched junction nucleotides: 4. CDR3 amino acids: CASSLAAGPHEQFF. CDR3 nucleotides: TGTGCCAGCAGCTTAGCAGCGGGACCCCATGAGCAGTTCTTC. Looking up the rest from reference TRBV7-9 and TRBJ2-1 gives the full variable domain: DTGVSQNPRHKITKRGQNVTFRCDPISEHNRLYWYRQTLGQGPEFLTYFQNEAQLEKSRLLSDRFSAERPKGSFSTLEIQRTEQGDSAMYLCASSLAAGPHEQFFGPGTRLTVL.

The rearrangement uses TRBV15 and TRBJ2-5, with D possibly TRBD1 on 5 matching bases. This CDR3 is built from 15 residues. Trimming removed 1 base at V and 7 bases at J, with 16 bases between. Germline V gene sequence: CDR1 LNHNV, CDR2 YYDKDF (reference sequence). The CDR3 protein is CATSRARAPFGTQYF. For the CDR3, the DNA is TGTGCCACCAGCAGAGCCAGGGCCCCGTTCGGGACCCAGTACTTC.

V and J are TRBV7-8 and TRBJ2-5; possible D gene TRBD1, 5 bases. Deletions cut 5 bases from V and 5 bases from J, with 12 bases between. This CDR3 has 13 residues. Per germline, CDR1 SGHVS and CDR2 FQNEAQ. CDR3 in amino acids: CASSVGVGETQYF. The CDR3 nucleotides read TGTGCCAGCAGCGTAGGGGTTGGGGAGACCCAGTACTTC.

The chain employs TRBV4-1 and TRBJ2-1; no clear D gene. The CDR3 spans 12 residues. Germline V gives CDR1 MGHRA, CDR2 YSYEKL. With 4 bases removed from V and 2 bases from J, the gap between germline ends came to 3 bases. CDR3 region: CASSLTYNEQFF. DNA of the CDR3: TGCGCCAGCAGCCTCACCTACAATGAGCAGTTCTTC.

This sequence joins TRBV19 and TRBJ1-1; the D is unclear. The CDR3 runs 13 residues. Trimming took 5 bases from V and 1 from J, leaving 8 bases between them. In germline, CDR1 is LNHDA, CDR2 SQIVND (reference sequence). Written as DNA, the CDR3 is TGTGCCAGTAGTCTCAGCTCGAACACTGAAGCTTTCTTT. Residues: CASSLSSNTEAFF.

The genes are TRBV6-5 and TRBJ2-7; 7 bases align to TRBD1. Germline CDR1 reads MNHEY; CDR2 reads SVGAGI. Trimming cost V 6 bases and J 7 bases; bases outside gene matches: 12. The CDR3 spans 14 residues. CDR3 region: CASSFSNRGIEQYF. CDR3 bases: TGTGCCAGCAGCTTTTCAAACAGGGGAATAGAGCAGTACTTC.

The rearrangement links TRBV7-9 to TRBJ2-5; D is ambiguous. The J call may be incorrect, as the DNA end agrees better with TRBJ2-7. The CDR3 loop spans 13 amino acids. Germline lookup yields CDR1 SEHNR and CDR2 FQNEAQ (reference sequence). As DNA, the CDR3 is TGTGCCAGCAGCTTAAGAGACAACTACGAGCAGTACTTC. This translates into CASSLRDNYEQYF.

V gene TRBV14 combines with J gene TRBJ2-7, with D unresolved. The V end lost 4 bases, the J end lost 3 bases, and 7 bases lay between the germline ends. The length of the CDR3 is 12 residues. CDR1 and CDR2 from the germline V gene are SGHDN and FVKESK. CDR3 sequence reads: CASSRHGYEQYF. CDR3 coding DNA: TGTGCCAGCAGCCGACATGGCTACGAGCAGTACTTC.

This chain uses TRBV11-2 with TRBJ2-7, with D unclear. The CDR3 runs to 11 residues. V lost 3 bases and J lost 5, with 5 bases in between. CDR1 and CDR2 from the germline V gene are SGHAT and FQNNGV. The CDR3 protein is CASSFRNEQYF. The CDR3 DNA reads TGTGCCAGCAGCTTCAGGAACGAGCAGTACTTC.

The rearrangement joins TRBV4-3 to TRBJ1-4; D ambiguous. CDR1 LGHNA and CDR2 YSLEER come from the germline V gene. Trimming removed 4 bases at V and 10 bases at J, with 16 bases between. The CDR3 length is 14 residues. CDR3 DNA sequence: TGCGCCAGCAGCCCCCCGGGAGAACCAGGAAAACTGTTTTTT. This sequence encodes CASSPPGEPGKLFF.

The J gene is TRBJ2-3, the V gene TRBV7-6; TRBD1 might be the D (5 bases). The V gene's germline CDR1 is SGHVS and CDR2 FNYEAQ. V lost 3 bases, J lost 4 bases, and 11 bases lay in between. The CDR3 has 14 amino acids. CDR3 nucleotide sequence: TGTGCCAGCAGCTTTTCGTTAGGGGCAGATACGCAGTATTTT. Translation gives CASSFSLGADTQYF.

This chain connects TRBV9 to TRBJ1-2; D unresolved. The CDR3 has 13 amino acids. From germline, CDR1 is SGDLS and CDR2 YYNGEE. V was shortened by 0 bases and J by 4 bases, with 7 bases between the two germline ends. The CDR3 sequence is CASSVEPGYGYTF. CDR3 nucleotide sequence: TGTGCCAGCAGCGTAGAGCCAGGCTATGGCTACACCTTC.

CDR3 amino acids: CASSSPGQGGRSTDTQYF. The DNA for the CDR3 is TGTGCCAGCAGCTCTCCGGGACAGGGGGGGCGGAGCACAGATACGCAGTATTTT. The rearrangement links TRBV7-9 to TRBJ2-3, with 11 nucleotides matching TRBD1. CDR3 size: 18 residues. The junction had 9 bases not matched to a gene; V was cut back by 4 bases and J by 0 bases. Germline values: CDR1 SEHNR, CDR2 FQNEAQ (reference sequence).

The V and J genes are TRBV7-9 and TRBJ1-1, with 8 bases identical to TRBD1. Germline V lookup: CDR1 SEHNR, CDR2 FQNEAQ (reference sequence). The CDR3 covers 12 residues. The ends lost 5 bases at V and 5 bases at J; junction bases unmatched: 1. CDR3 amino acids: CASSRTGTEAFF. Here the CDR3 DNA reads TGTGCCAGCAGCCGGACAGGGACTGAAGCTTTCTTT.